Presented here are 10 T cell receptor beta chains from one specimen sequenced in a study of blood T cell repertoires in COVID-19 (dated by TCRdb to the early 2020s). The library was made by the immunoSEQ multiplex PCR assay. Not all clones reach the TCRdb copy of this immuneACCESS table, which keeps in-frame sequences only. Checked studies attribute under half of the gap to unresolved V genes and leave the rest unexplained. This sample holds under 300,000 clones; 65% to 90% were observed only once. About 14% of the sample goes to the ten largest clones. Material for sequencing was peripheral blood. These receptor sequences come from a human donor in a cohort sampled during active COVID-19.

This clone was picked up a small number of times. V is TRBV27 and J is TRBJ2-7; maybe TRBD2 (5 bases). The CDR3 is made up of 13 amino acids. Germline V gene data show CDR1 as MNHEY and CDR2 as SMNVEV (reference sequence). V was shortened by 5 bases and J by 12 bases, with 20 bases between the two germline ends. In nucleotides, the CDR3 is TGTGCCAGCAGTCTAAAAGAGGGTCCACGAGCGTACTTC. It is translated as CASSLKEGPRAYF.

The gene calls are TRBV5-1 and TRBJ2-1; possible D gene TRBD2, 5 bases. This CDR3 contains 16 residues. The V and J ends lost 0 bases and 0 bases respectively, with 10 bases between them. CDR1 and CDR2 from the germline V gene are SGHRS and YFSETQ. CDR3 nucleotides: TGCGCCAGCAGCTTGGTCGGGGAACCCTCCTACAATGAGCAGTTCTTC. Protein product: CASSLVGEPSYNEQFF.

The gene calls are TRBV28 and TRBJ2-7; D is unresolved. The V gene's germline CDR1 is MDHEN and CDR2 SYDVKM. V was pared by 2 bases and J by 7 bases, with 9 bases between. This CDR3 region has 12 residues. The CDR3 coding sequence is TGTGCCAGCAGTTTACCCCAGATAGAGCAGTACTTC. This encodes CASSLPQIEQYF.

The chain combines TRBV7-2 with TRBJ2-2, with 9 bases identical to TRBD2. CDR1 is SGHTA, CDR2 FQGNSA, per germline. This CDR3 comprises 14 residues. V was clipped by 5 bases and J by 8 bases; unmatched bases: 6. The CDR3 DNA reads as TGTGCCAGCAGCCAGCTAGCGGGAAATGGGGAGCTGTTTTTT. This encodes CASSQLAGNGELFF.

The genes are TRBV11-2 and TRBJ2-7; TRBD2 is a possible D gene (5 bases). Germline V CDR1 and CDR2: SGHAT, FQNNGV. The CDR3 has 14 residues. Trimming pared 5 bases from V and 1 base from J, leaving 12 bases between. As DNA, the CDR3 is TGTGCCAGCAGCGAACGCGGACTTTCCTACGAGCAGTACTTC. As protein: CASSERGLSYEQYF. Filled out from reference TRBV11-2 and TRBJ2-7, the complete variable domain reads EAGVAQSPRYKIIEKRQSVAFWCNPISGHATLYWYQQILGQGPKLLIQFQNNGVVDDSQLPKDRFSAERLKGVDSTLKIQPAKLEDSAVYLCASSERGLSYEQYFGPGTRLTVT.

The rearrangement links TRBV30 to TRBJ2-1, with 7 bases that match TRBD2. The CDR3 extends over 15 amino acids. The ends lost 4 bases at V and 0 bases at J; junction bases unmatched: 6. Germline-derived CDR1 and CDR2 are GTSNPN and SVGIG (reference sequence). The CDR3 DNA follows: TGTGCCTGGACTAGCGGATTAAGCTCCTACAATGAGCAGTTCTTC. It encodes CAWTSGLSSYNEQFF.

Here the CDR3 reads CASSPGGLVTEAFF. For the CDR3, the DNA is TGTGCCAGCAGCCCCGGCGGTTTGGTAACTGAAGCTTTCTTT. The gene calls are TRBV7-2 and TRBJ1-1, with D uncertain. The CDR3 runs 14 residues. V was trimmed by 5 bases and J by 5 bases, leaving 15 bases between them. Germline V gene sequence: CDR1 SGHTA, CDR2 FQGNSA.

The rearrangement links TRBV5-6 to TRBJ2-7; D may be TRBD1 (5 bases). V dropped 3 bases and J dropped 2 bases, with 12 bases sitting between them. The CDR3 contains 14 residues. Germline V gives CDR1 SGHDT, CDR2 YYEEEE. CDR3 nucleotide sequence: TGTGCCAGCAGCTGGGGCGGTGGAGCCTACGAGCAGTACTTC. Amino acid sequence: CASSWGGGAYEQYF.

This chain connects TRBV19 to TRBJ2-7; 9 nucleotides agree with TRBD2. The germline gives CDR1 LNHDA, CDR2 SQIVND (reference sequence). J was trimmed by 2 bases and V by 5 bases; bases with no gene match: 10. CDR3 length equals 16 residues. CDR3 in DNA: TGTGCCAGTAGTCAGGGGACTAGCCGGGGTCCCTACGAGCAGTACTTC. This codes for CASSQGTSRGPYEQYF.

The chain recombines TRBV6-5 with TRBJ1-2, with TRBD1 identical over 7 bases. Germline-derived CDR1 and CDR2 are MNHEY and SVGAGI. There are 13 residues in the CDR3. V shed 7 bases and J 4 bases; nucleotides not matched to a gene: 6. The CDR3 spells CASKRQGSYGYTF. The CDR3 DNA is TGTGCCAGCAAACGACAGGGAAGCTATGGCTACACCTTC.